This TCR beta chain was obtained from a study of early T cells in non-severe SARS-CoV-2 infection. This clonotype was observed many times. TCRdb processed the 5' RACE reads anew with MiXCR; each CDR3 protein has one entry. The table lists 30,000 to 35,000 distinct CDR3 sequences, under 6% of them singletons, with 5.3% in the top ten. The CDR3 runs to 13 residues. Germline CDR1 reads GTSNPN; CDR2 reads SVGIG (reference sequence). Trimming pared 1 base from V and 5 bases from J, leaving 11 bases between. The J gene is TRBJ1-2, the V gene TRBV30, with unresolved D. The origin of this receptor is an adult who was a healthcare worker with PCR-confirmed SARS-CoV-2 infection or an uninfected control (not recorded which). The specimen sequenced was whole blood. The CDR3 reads CAWSDGKFYGYTF. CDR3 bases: TGTGCCTGGAGTGATGGAAAATTTTATGGCTACACCTTC. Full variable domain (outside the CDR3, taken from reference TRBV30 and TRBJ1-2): SQTIHQWPATLVQPVGSPLSLECTVEGTSNPNLYWYRQAAGRGLQLLFYSVGIGQISSEVPQNLSASRPQDRQFILSSKKLLLSDSGFYLCAWSDGKFYGYTFGSGTRLTVV.